The 26 T cell receptor beta chains below all came from one sample that was sequenced in a study of control samples from healthy donors and cancer patients. Generated by immunoSEQ multiplex PCR, the TCRdb table keeps only in-frame clones and is missing some. This repertoire shows 110,000 to 150,000 clones, roughly 94% found once; its top ten account for around 13%. Sequenced material: blood. The receptors originated from a man between 40 and 49 years old in good health.

The rearrangement links TRBV7-9 to TRBJ1-2, with 9 bases identical to TRBD1. The CDR3 totals 14 residues. V was pared by 0 bases and J by 6 bases, with 2 bases of the junction left unmatched. Per the germline V gene, CDR1 is SEHNR and CDR2 is FQNEAQ (reference sequence). CDR3: CASSLAGTGHGYTF. In DNA form, the CDR3 reads TGTGCCAGCAGCTTAGCCGGGACAGGGCATGGCTACACCTTC.

This clone came up once. The V call is TRBV28, the J call TRBJ2-5, with D perhaps matching TRBD2 (7 bases). This CDR3 has 15 amino acids. Trimming took off 5 bases at V and 6 bases at J, with 19 bases between the two ends. Germline V CDR1 and CDR2: MDHEN, SYDVKM. As DNA, the CDR3 is TGTGCCAGCAGTCCCGGGGGCGGGAGAATACAGACCCAGTACTTC. It encodes CASSPGGGRIQTQYF.

CDR3: CASSLGGGRPQHF. The DNA of the CDR3 is TGTGCCAGCAGTTTAGGGGGGGGACGTCCCCAGCATTTT. The chain recombines TRBV28 with TRBJ1-5; maybe TRBD1 (5 bases). Germline loops: CDR1 MDHEN, CDR2 SYDVKM. The V gene lost 2 bases and the J gene lost 10 bases, with 12 bases spanning the gap. The CDR3 contains 13 residues.

The chain uses TRBV30 and TRBJ2-1; D is unclear. The CDR3 has 14 amino acids. CDR1 is GTSNPN, CDR2 SVGIG, per germline (reference sequence). V dropped 1 base and J dropped 0 bases, with 7 bases sitting between them. This chain's CDR3 is CAWSGRISYNEQFF. The CDR3 DNA reads as TGTGCCTGGAGTGGAAGAATCTCCTACAATGAGCAGTTCTTC.

The chain recombines TRBV9 with TRBJ1-2; 8 bases align to TRBD1. This CDR3 has 18 residues. Germline CDR1 and CDR2: SGDLS and YYNGEE. V shed 5 bases, J shed 2 bases, and the junction held 17 bases outside the gene matches. In DNA form, the CDR3 reads TGTGCCAGCAGTGAGAGCGCCGGGACAGGCAAACCCAACTATGGCTACACCTTC. Protein: CASSESAGTGKPNYGYTF. The full variable domain, with the rest looked up from reference TRBV9 and TRBJ1-2, is DSGVTQTPKHLITATGQRVTLRCSPRSGDLSVYWYQQSLDQGLQFLIQYYNGEERAKGNILERFSAQQFPDLHSELNLSSLELGDSALYFCASSESAGTGKPNYGYTFGSGTRLTVV.

The CDR3 DNA follows: TGTGCCAGCAGTTACCGCGGGAGGGCCAAAAACATTCAGTACTTC. Its translation: CASSYRGRAKNIQYF. This chain links TRBV6-6 with TRBJ2-4; 8 positions agree with TRBD2. The junction had 1 base not matched to a gene; V was cut back by 2 bases and J by 1 base. CDR3 length equals 15 residues. CDR1 and CDR2 (germline): MNHNY, SVGAGI (reference sequence).

The chain joins TRBV27 to TRBJ2-3; D is perhaps TRBD1 or TRBD2 (5 bases each). The CDR3 extends over 17 amino acids. V dropped 1 base and J dropped 2 bases, with 16 bases sitting between them. Germline assignment: CDR1 MNHEY and CDR2 SMNVEV (reference sequence). CDR3 sequence reads: CASSLLGTEGPTDTQYF. The CDR3 DNA reads as TGTGCCAGCAGTTTATTGGGAACTGAGGGGCCCACAGATACGCAGTATTTT.

This sequence joins TRBV6-5 and TRBJ2-7; 12 nucleotides match TRBD2. Per the germline V gene, CDR1 is MNHEY and CDR2 is SVGAGI. The CDR3 has 14 residues. Germline trimming cut 6 bases from V and 5 bases from J; bases unmatched to any gene: 5. CDR3: CASRGTSGYNEQYF. DNA for the CDR3: TGTGCCAGCAGAGGGACTAGCGGGTATAACGAGCAGTACTTC.

This clone was counted only a few times. The V gene is TRBV11-2, the J gene TRBJ1-4, with D possibly matching TRBD1 (5 bases). The germline CDR1 and CDR2 sequences are SGHAT and FQNNGV. This CDR3 is 14 amino acids long. Trimming took off 5 bases at V and 8 bases at J, with 15 bases between the two ends. The CDR3 sequence is CASSPTAVTEKLFF. The CDR3 DNA is TGTGCCAGCAGCCCGACAGCCGTAACGGAAAAACTGTTTTTT.

V is TRBV7-6 and J is TRBJ1-3; 9 nucleotides align to TRBD1. CDR3 length equals 15 residues. Germline V gene data show CDR1 as SGHVS and CDR2 as FNYEAQ. The V gene end was trimmed by 6 bases and the J gene end by 6 bases; junction bases not matched to a gene: 9. The CDR3 reads CASRRRQGVENTIYF. The CDR3 DNA is TGTGCCAGCAGGCGAAGACAGGGGGTAGAAAACACCATATATTTT.

This clone showed up just once. The chain carries TRBV5-4 and TRBJ2-7; no firm D call. Trimming stripped 1 base from V and 0 bases from J, with 8 bases between. From germline, CDR1 is SGHNT and CDR2 YYREEE (reference sequence). This CDR3 spans 14 amino acids. The CDR3 DNA reads as TGTGCCAGCAGCTTGTCAGCGAGCTCCTACGAGCAGTACTTC. Translation: CASSLSASSYEQYF.

The chain joins TRBV20-1 to TRBJ2-1; 8 bases map to TRBD1. The germline V gene encodes CDR1 DFQATT and CDR2 SNEGSKA (reference sequence). This CDR3 has 16 residues. V shed 3 bases, J shed 8 bases, and the junction held 15 bases outside the gene matches. The CDR3 sequence is CSASSHHQGAIDEQFF. The CDR3, as DNA: TGCAGTGCTAGTTCGCACCATCAGGGGGCGATAGATGAGCAGTTCTTC.

This sequence joins TRBV27 and TRBJ1-1, with a tentative D call TRBD1 (5 bases). Germline values: CDR1 MNHEY, CDR2 SMNVEV (reference sequence). The CDR3 totals 15 residues. Trimming removed 6 bases at V and 4 bases at J, with 18 bases between. The DNA of the CDR3 is TGTGCCAGCAGGGAGGGACGAGGGCGTGGCACTGAAGCTTTCTTT. Translation gives CASREGRGRGTEAFF.

The chain carries TRBV5-1 and TRBJ1-2, with 7 bases fitting TRBD1. The CDR3 is made up of 16 amino acids. Losses at the gene ends were 2 bases for V and 8 bases for J; bases not matched to a gene: 15. CDR1 SGHRS and CDR2 YFSETQ come from the germline V gene. CDR3 DNA: TGCGCCAGCAGCTTAAATTACAGGACAGGCACTAGGGGCTACACCTTC. This gives the protein CASSLNYRTGTRGYTF.

This clone was picked up one time. This chain connects TRBV5-6 to TRBJ2-7; the match to TRBD2 covers 8 bases. This CDR3 contains 15 residues. J was trimmed by 1 base and V by 4 bases; bases with no gene match: 7. CDR1 and CDR2 (germline): SGHDT, YYEEEE. The CDR3 region is CASSRWGGGSYEQYF. As DNA, the CDR3 is TGTGCCAGCAGCAGATGGGGCGGGGGGTCCTACGAGCAGTACTTC.

DNA for the CDR3: TGTGCCAGCTCAGGTAGCAATGAGCAGTTCTTC. It is translated as CASSGSNEQFF. This rearrangement joins TRBV18 to TRBJ2-1, with D unclear. Trimming stripped 5 bases from V and 6 bases from J, with 5 bases between. Germline values: CDR1 KGHSH, CDR2 LQKENI. CDR3 length equals 11 residues.

The chain recombines TRBV6-6 with TRBJ2-3, with D tentatively TRBD1 or TRBD2 (5 bases each). V lost 8 bases to trimming and J lost 6 bases, with 15 bases between them. Germline CDR1 MNHNY, CDR2 SVGAGI (reference sequence). The CDR3 runs to 13 residues. The CDR3 protein is CASGEYRRDTQYF. DNA for the CDR3: TGTGCCAGCGGAGAATACAGGAGGGATACGCAGTATTTT.

Turning to this clone: The sample holds other DNA sequences that translate to the same CDR3. This chain joins TRBV27 and TRBJ1-2; TRBD1 might be the D (6 bases). Germline CDR1 MNHEY, CDR2 SMNVEV (reference sequence). CDR3 length: 13 residues. The germline V and J ends were trimmed by 2 bases and 8 bases, with 12 bases remaining between them. The CDR3 DNA follows: TGTGCCAGCAGTTTAACGGGGGCGGGAGGCTACACCTTC. The encoded protein is CASSLTGAGGYTF.

V and J are TRBV27 and TRBJ2-7; tentatively, D is TRBD1 (5 bases). CDR1 and CDR2 from the germline V gene are MNHEY and SMNVEV (reference sequence). Trimming left V 5 bases short and J 7 bases short, with 15 bases between. The CDR3 is made up of 13 amino acids. CDR3 protein: CASSRGTWQEQYF. CDR3 DNA: TGTGCCAGCAGTAGGGGTACCTGGCAAGAGCAGTACTTC.

The chain is built from TRBV11-2 and TRBJ2-7, with D unclear. The CDR3 sequence is 15 residues long. Trimming left V 5 bases short and J 6 bases short, with 20 bases between. Germline V CDR1 and CDR2: SGHAT, FQNNGV. CDR3 amino acids: CASSAHTYFPSEQYF. In DNA form, the CDR3 reads TGTGCCAGCAGCGCACATACCTATTTCCCCAGCGAGCAGTACTTC.

J is TRBJ1-4 and V is TRBV13, with 8 bases aligning to TRBD1. Trimming at V came to 4 bases and at J to 8 bases, leaving 6 bases not matched to a gene. Germline CDR1 reads PRHDT; CDR2 reads FYEKMQ (reference sequence). The CDR3 is 14 amino acids. DNA of the CDR3: TGTGCCAGCAGCTCCGACAGGGGTTTGGAAAAACTGTTTTTT. Amino acid sequence: CASSSDRGLEKLFF.

The chain joins TRBV19 to TRBJ2-1; D might be TRBD2 (7 bases). CDR3 size: 14 residues. Germline CDR1 LNHDA, CDR2 SQIVND (reference sequence). Trimming left V 4 bases short and J 4 bases short, with 11 bases between. This chain's CDR3 is CASSRGGGYNEQFF. The CDR3 nucleotides read TGTGCCAGTAGTAGGGGGGGCGGTTACAATGAGCAGTTCTTC.

CDR3 sequence reads: CATSRKGISNYGYTF. In DNA form, the CDR3 reads TGTGCCACCAGCAGGAAGGGGATCTCTAACTATGGCTACACCTTC. The chain joins TRBV15 to TRBJ1-2; D may be TRBD1 (5 bases). Trimming shortened V by 3 bases and J by 0 bases, and 11 bases separated the two germline ends. Germline V gives CDR1 LNHNV, CDR2 YYDKDF (reference sequence). This CDR3 spans 15 amino acids.

DNA of the CDR3: TGTGCCAGCACCGGGACACCAAACTATGGCTACACCTTC. This gives the protein CASTGTPNYGYTF. V and J are TRBV2 and TRBJ1-2; D is possibly TRBD1 (6 bases). The V and J ends lost 7 bases and 2 bases respectively, with 11 bases between them. The CDR3 extends over 13 amino acids. Germline loops: CDR1 SNHLY, CDR2 FYNNEI.

On this clone: This CDR3 is also generated by other DNA sequences in the sample. The CDR3 DNA follows: TGTGCCAGCAGCGTAGAACTGAACACTGAAGCTTTCTTT. Translated, it gives CASSVELNTEAFF. V gene TRBV9 combines with J gene TRBJ1-1; D remains unclear. Germline CDR1 is SGDLS and CDR2 is YYNGEE. This CDR3 is built from 13 residues. Between the trimmed V and J ends, which lost 0 bases and 0 bases, there was a span of 3 bases.

The J gene is TRBJ1-3, the V gene TRBV7-2; D is undetermined. This CDR3 contains 15 residues. Trimming pared 3 bases from V and 2 bases from J, leaving 11 bases between. Germline V lookup: CDR1 SGHTA, CDR2 FQGNSA. The CDR3 DNA follows: TGTGCCAGCAGCTTCGGACTAGGCCCTGGAAACACCATATATTTT. Translation gives CASSFGLGPGNTIYF.